Listed below are T cell receptor beta chains from one sample, sequenced in a study of Ad26.COV2.S vaccination and SARS-CoV-2 variants. Using immunoSEQ multiplex PCR, the repertoire was profiled, and TCRdb retains in-frame clones only, with some absent. The sample has roughly 380,000 clones, about 91% seen once; the top ten hold 3% to 5%. The sample in question was peripheral blood, obtained after recovery from COVID-19. The receptors were sampled from a human donor who had recovered from COVID-19. CDR3s include the opening cysteine and the closing phenylalanine or tryptophan. The D gene is left open where the match is weak. Only part of the rows carry a size: once, few, many, or a class if the clone is expanded.

J: TRBJ2-7; size: NA; D: NA; V: TRBV10-3; DNA: TGTGCCATCAGGACTAGCTCCTACGAGCAGTACTTC; CDR3: CAIRTSSYEQYF
J: TRBJ1-2; size: NA; D: TRBD1; V: TRBV15; DNA: TGTGCCACCAGCAGAGAAGGGGGCGGGATGGATGGCTACACCTTC; CDR3: CATSREGGGMDGYTF
J: TRBJ1-2; size: NA; D: NA; V: TRBV4-2; DNA: TGTGCCAGCAGCCAAGAACAGTCAGCTAACTATGGCTACACCTTC; CDR3: CASSQEQSANYGYTF
J: TRBJ2-7; size: once; D: TRBD1; V: TRBV7-2; DNA: TGTGCCAGCAGCTCCTTCGCAGGGGGCGAGCAGTACTTC; CDR3: CASSSFAGGEQYF
J: TRBJ2-7; size: NA; D: NA; V: TRBV5-1; DNA: TGCGCCAGCAGCTTGGCCAGGGCAGCCTACTCGAGCGAGCAGTACTTC; CDR3: CASSLARAAYSSEQYF
J: TRBJ1-2; size: NA; D: NA; V: TRBV18; DNA: TGTGCCAGCTCACCGGCGGAAAACTATGGCTACACCTTC; CDR3: CASSPAENYGYTF
J: TRBJ2-7; size: NA; D: NA; V: TRBV4-1; DNA: TGCGCCAGCAGCCAAGATGGACAGACCTCCTACGAGCAGTACTTC; CDR3: CASSQDGQTSYEQYF
J: TRBJ1-2; size: NA; D: NA; V: TRBV19; DNA: TGTGCCAGTAGTGCCAGACAGCCGAACTATGGCTACACCTTC; CDR3: CASSARQPNYGYTF
J: TRBJ1-4; size: NA; D: NA; V: TRBV19; DNA: TGTGCCAGTAGAGAAGAACCCCAGGAAAAACTGTTTTTT; CDR3: CASREEPQEKLFF
J: TRBJ1-2; size: NA; D: TRBD1; V: TRBV6-5; DNA: TGTGCCACCAAACGGACAGGCGGCTACACCTTC; CDR3: CATKRTGGYTF
J: TRBJ1-2; size: NA; D: NA; V: TRBV11-2; DNA: TGTGCCAGCAGCTCGGAGGTCTATGGCTACACCTTC; CDR3: CASSSEVYGYTF
J: TRBJ2-7; size: NA; D: NA; V: TRBV4-2; DNA: TGTGCCAGCAGCCAAAGTCCTCGGACCGATACCTACGAGCAGTACTTC; CDR3: CASSQSPRTDTYEQYF
J: TRBJ2-3; size: NA; D: TRBD2; V: TRBV19; DNA: TGTGCCAGTAGTATAATCGGGAGCGGGGGTTACCACGCTAGCACAGATACGCAGTATTTT; CDR3: CASSIIGSGGYHASTDTQYF
J: TRBJ2-7; size: NA; D: NA; V: TRBV19; DNA: TGTGCCAGTAGTGGGGTTGCAGGGGGGTCCTACGAGCAGTACTTC; CDR3: CASSGVAGGSYEQYF
J: TRBJ2-3; size: NA; D: TRBD2; V: TRBV5-1; DNA: TGCGCCAGCAGCTTGGGGGGACTAGCGGGGGAAAATACGCAGTATTTT; CDR3: CASSLGGLAGENTQYF
J: TRBJ2-3; size: NA; D: NA; V: TRBV5-1; DNA: TGCGCCAGCAGCCCTGGTGGGGTTTCCACAGATACGCAGTATTTT; CDR3: CASSPGGVSTDTQYF
J: TRBJ1-3; size: NA; D: NA; V: TRBV4-3; DNA: TGCGCCAGCAGCCAAGATCTGGCAGGGTCTGGAAACACCATATATTTT; CDR3: CASSQDLAGSGNTIYF
J: TRBJ1-2; size: NA; D: NA; V: TRBV19; DNA: TGTGCCAGTAGTCCCGGGATGGGTGGCTACACCTTC; CDR3: CASSPGMGGYTF
J: TRBJ2-2; size: NA; D: NA; V: TRBV7-6; DNA: TGTGCCAGCAGCTTATACGGGGAAACCGGGGAGCTGTTTTTT; CDR3: CASSLYGETGELFF
J: TRBJ2-6; size: NA; D: TRBD2; V: TRBV28; DNA: TGTGCCAGCAGTTTTTCTAGCGGGGGATTCTCTGGGGCCAACGTCCTGACTTTC; CDR3: CASSFSSGGFSGANVLTF
J: TRBJ2-3; size: NA; D: TRBD1; V: TRBV12-5; DNA: TGTGCTAGTGGTTTGGTACCTACAGGGGGGCCAGATACGCAGTATTTT; CDR3: CASGLVPTGGPDTQYF
J: TRBJ1-3; size: NA; D: NA; V: TRBV3-1/TRBV3-2; DNA: TGTGCCAGCAGCCCCCTAGCCGGGGGGTCTGGAAACACCATATATTTT; CDR3: CASSPLAGGSGNTIYF
J: TRBJ1-3; size: NA; D: TRBD1; V: TRBV5-6; DNA: TGTGCCAGCAGCTCCGGGACAGCTGGAAACACCATATATTTT; CDR3: CASSSGTAGNTIYF
J: TRBJ1-2; size: NA; D: TRBD1; V: TRBV9; DNA: TGTGCCAGCAGCACGCGACAGGGAAGGACCTCTGGCTACACCTTC; CDR3: CASSTRQGRTSGYTF
J: TRBJ1-2; size: NA; D: NA; V: TRBV11-2; DNA: TGTGCCAGCAGCTTAGAGCTTAACTATGGCTACACCTTC; CDR3: CASSLELNYGYTF
J: TRBJ1-5; size: NA; D: NA; V: TRBV6-1; DNA: TGTGCCAGCAGTGAGTCCGACATAGGGGCAGGCAATCAGCCCCAGCATTTT; CDR3: CASSESDIGAGNQPQHF
J: TRBJ2-5; size: once; D: TRBD1; V: TRBV19; DNA: TGTGCCAGTAGTTTACCGGGACAGGCTCGTTTGGTGCCCCAGTACTTC; CDR3: CASSLPGQARLVPQYF
J: TRBJ2-5; size: NA; D: TRBD2; V: TRBV5-6; DNA: TGTGCCAGCAGCACGCTAGCGGGGGGTGGGAAGACCCAGTACTTC; CDR3: CASSTLAGGGKTQYF
J: TRBJ1-2; size: NA; D: TRBD1; V: TRBV10-2; DNA: TGCGCCGGCTCCCTCGGACAGGGAGGGTATGGCTACACCTTC; CDR3: CAGSLGQGGYGYTF
J: TRBJ2-1; size: NA; D: TRBD1; V: TRBV29-1; DNA: TGCAGCGTGGGCCGAGGGGTAGGACAGGGTTACAATGAGCAGTTCTTC; CDR3: CSVGRGVGQGYNEQFF
J: TRBJ2-2; size: NA; D: NA; V: TRBV10-1; DNA: TGCGCCAGCAGGCCGGGACAACAGAACACCGGGGAGCTGTTTTTT; CDR3: CASRPGQQNTGELFF
J: TRBJ1-5; size: NA; D: NA; V: TRBV5-4; DNA: TGTGCCAGCAGCTTGCCGAATCAGCCCCAGCATTTT; CDR3: CASSLPNQPQHF
J: TRBJ1-5; size: NA; D: TRBD1; V: TRBV6-2/TRBV6-3; DNA: TGTGCCAGCAGTACCACAGGGGTTGTATTTCAGCCCCAGCATTTT; CDR3: CASSTTGVVFQPQHF
J: TRBJ1-2; size: once; D: NA; V: TRBV25-1; DNA: TGTGCCAGCAGTGAATGGGGTGGCTACACCTTC; CDR3: CASSEWGGYTF
J: TRBJ1-2; size: once; D: NA; V: TRBV7-9; DNA: TGTGCCAGCAGCTTAGGGTCCGGGCCTAACTATGGCTACACCTTC; CDR3: CASSLGSGPNYGYTF
J: TRBJ2-3; size: NA; D: NA; V: TRBV6-5; DNA: TGTGCCAGCAGCATAGGTGCGTTCACAGATACGCAGTATTTT; CDR3: CASSIGAFTDTQYF
J: TRBJ2-7; size: NA; D: TRBD1; V: TRBV9; DNA: TGTGCCAGCAGCGAGGGACAGGCGTCGTACGAGCAGTACTTC; CDR3: CASSEGQASYEQYF